This paragraph reports one T cell receptor beta chain. Its antigen remains unidentified. This sample stems from a study of cytomegalovirus exposure and HLA in healthy donors. General study points: A later analysis found most CMV-associated TCR beta chains apparently HLA-restricted. Follow-up analysis seemed to connect common viral pathogens with several of the most significant clusters identified.

Among the donors, all were healthy bone marrow donors. In the PCR, 60 Vbeta and 13 Jbeta primers were used. Some clones are missing from TCRdb's copy, which holds only in-frame ones; the method was immunoSEQ multiplex PCR. Among about 160,000 clones listed, roughly 80% were seen once. The V gene's germline CDR1 is MNHNY and CDR2 SVGAGI (reference sequence). The length of the CDR3 is 15 residues. V shed 5 bases, J shed 0 bases, and the junction held 6 bases outside the gene matches. The sequencing sample was made of PBMCs. V gene TRBV6-6 combines with J gene TRBJ1-1; 7 nucleotides align to TRBD1. This receptor was taken from a female donor in good health and CMV-seronegative. Here the CDR3 DNA reads TGTGCCAGCAGTAGCTCGGGACAGTTGAACACTGAAGCTTTCTTT. Residues: CASSSSGQLNTEAFF.